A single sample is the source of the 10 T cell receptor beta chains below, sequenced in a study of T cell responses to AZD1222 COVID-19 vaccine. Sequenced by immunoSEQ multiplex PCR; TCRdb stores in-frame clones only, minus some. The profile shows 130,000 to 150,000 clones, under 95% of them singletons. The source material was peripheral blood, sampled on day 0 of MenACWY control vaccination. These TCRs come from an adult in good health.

The CDR3 DNA reads as TGTGCCAGCGAGGGGCTGGGGGGAAACACCATATATTTT. It yields the protein CASEGLGGNTIYF. The chain couples TRBV2 to TRBJ1-3; D is perhaps TRBD1 (5 bases). CDR1 SNHLY and CDR2 FYNNEI come from the germline V gene. The CDR3 has 13 residues. Trimming shortened V by 8 bases and J by 4 bases, and 12 bases separated the two germline ends. Combining the CDR3 with reference TRBV2 and TRBJ1-3 gives the whole variable domain EPEVTQTPSHQVTQMGQEVILRCVPISNHLYFYWYRQILGQKVEFLVSFYNNEISEKSEIFDDQFSVERPDGSNFTLKIRSTKLEDSAMYFCASEGLGGNTIYFGEGSWLTVV.

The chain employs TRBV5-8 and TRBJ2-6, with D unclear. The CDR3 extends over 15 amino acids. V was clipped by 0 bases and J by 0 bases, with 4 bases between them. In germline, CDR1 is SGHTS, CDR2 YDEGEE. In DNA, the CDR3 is TGTGCCAGCAGCTTGGCACACTCTGGGGCCAACGTCCTGACTTTC. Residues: CASSLAHSGANVLTF.

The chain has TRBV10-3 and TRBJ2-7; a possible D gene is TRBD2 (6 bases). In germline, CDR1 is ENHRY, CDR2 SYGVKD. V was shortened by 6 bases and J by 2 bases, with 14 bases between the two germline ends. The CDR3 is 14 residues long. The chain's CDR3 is CAIRSEGIPYEQYF. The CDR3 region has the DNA TGTGCCATCAGGTCGGAGGGCATTCCCTACGAGCAGTACTTC.

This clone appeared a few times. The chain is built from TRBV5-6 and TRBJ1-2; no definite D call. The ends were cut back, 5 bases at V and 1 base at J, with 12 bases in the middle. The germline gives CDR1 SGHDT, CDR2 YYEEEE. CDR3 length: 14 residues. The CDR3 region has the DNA TGTGCCAGCAGTTCCAGAGTAATTAACTATGGCTACACCTTC. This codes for CASSSRVINYGYTF.

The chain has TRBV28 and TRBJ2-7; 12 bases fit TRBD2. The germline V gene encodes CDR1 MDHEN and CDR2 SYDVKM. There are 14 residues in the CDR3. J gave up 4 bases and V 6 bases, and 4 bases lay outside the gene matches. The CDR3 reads CASSPGLAGYEQYF. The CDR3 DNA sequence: TGTGCCAGCAGCCCGGGACTAGCGGGTTACGAGCAGTACTTC.

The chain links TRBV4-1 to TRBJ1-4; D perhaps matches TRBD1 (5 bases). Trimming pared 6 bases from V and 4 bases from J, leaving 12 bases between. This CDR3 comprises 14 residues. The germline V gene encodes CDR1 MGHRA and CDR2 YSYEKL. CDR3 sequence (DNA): TGCGCCAGCAGTCTTGACAGATATAATGAAAAACTGTTTTTT. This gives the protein CASSLDRYNEKLFF.

The chain's CDR3 is CAISDQGQGEQYF. As DNA, the CDR3 is TGTGCCATCAGTGATCAAGGACAGGGGGAGCAGTACTTC. The J gene is TRBJ2-7, the V gene TRBV10-3, with TRBD1 identical over 9 bases. V dropped 3 bases and J dropped 7; count of bases not matched to a gene: 4. Per germline, CDR1 ENHRY and CDR2 SYGVKD. This CDR3 is built from 13 residues.

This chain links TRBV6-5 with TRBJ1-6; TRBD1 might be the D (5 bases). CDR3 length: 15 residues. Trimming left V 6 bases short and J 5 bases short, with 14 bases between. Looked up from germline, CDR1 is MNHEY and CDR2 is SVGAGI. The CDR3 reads CASSPVGLDNSPLHF. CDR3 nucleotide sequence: TGTGCCAGCAGCCCCGTGGGGCTGGATAATTCACCCCTCCACTTT.

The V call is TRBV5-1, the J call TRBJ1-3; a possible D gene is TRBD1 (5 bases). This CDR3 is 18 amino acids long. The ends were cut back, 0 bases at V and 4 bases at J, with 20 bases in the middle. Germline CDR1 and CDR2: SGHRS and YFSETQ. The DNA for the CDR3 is TGCGCCAGCAGCTTGGACGGGACGAGCGTGAGGTTAGGAAACACCATATATTTT. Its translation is CASSLDGTSVRLGNTIYF.

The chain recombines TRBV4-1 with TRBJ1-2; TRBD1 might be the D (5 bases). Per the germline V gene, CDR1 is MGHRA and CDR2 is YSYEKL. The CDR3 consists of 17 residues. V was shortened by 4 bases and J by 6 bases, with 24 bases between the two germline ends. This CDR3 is CASSRGLRGTTGDGYTF. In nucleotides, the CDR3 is TGCGCCAGCAGCCGGGGCCTTCGTGGAACAACTGGTGATGGCTACACCTTC.